This T cell receptor beta chain is drawn from a study of human T cells and chemical hapten exposure. Time point given: patch test 2, 6 weeks after DPC sensitization. This sample's treatment: therapeutic diphenylcyclopropenone sensitization with weekly scalp DPC. TCRdb used MiXCR to reprocess the RACE reads, holding one entry per CDR3 protein. Of more than 110,000 distinct CDR3 sequences listed, approximately 12% are singletons. Germline V gives CDR1 SGHVS, CDR2 FQNEAQ. Trimming took off 1 base at V and 1 base at J, with 8 bases between the two ends. The CDR3 consists of 14 residues. The sequence was obtained from a woman aged 45-65 years with alopecia areata. Some clones in this sample may be carry-over from other donors' samples. The material sequenced was whole blood, taken in connection with sensitization to the hapten diphenylcyclopropenone (DPC). V is TRBV7-8 and J is TRBJ2-7; no clear D. CDR3 residues: CASSLGHVSYEQYF. The CDR3 bases are TGTGCCAGCAGCTTAGGCCACGTATCCTACGAGCAGTACTTC.